Listed below are T cell receptor beta chains from one sample, sequenced in a study of OX40 agonist ivuxolimab in advanced cancers. Assay: immunoSEQ multiplex PCR; the TCRdb copy retains only in-frame clones and omits some. The sample gives over 25,000 clones, less than 90% of which show up once; less than 50% is in the top ten. Specimen: CD4+ or CD8+ T cells sorted from blood, collected in a trial of the OX40 agonist ivuxolimab. The source of these receptors is an adult with an advanced solid tumor such as melanoma, head and neck, liver or kidney cancer. Each CDR3 is given with its conserved first and last residue. Fields, in order: D gene, V gene, J gene, CDR3 DNA, CDR3 protein. D genes are given only for firm matches.

-	TRBV20-1	TRBJ2-3	TGCAGTACCCCTGCGGTTGTGGAGCAGTATTTT	CSTPAVVEQYF
-	TRBV5-1	TRBJ1-2	TGCGCCAGCAGCTCGAGGGGGGCTCATGGCTACACCTTC	CASSSRGAHGYTF
-	TRBV7-8	TRBJ2-7	TGTGCCAGCAGCTTTAGTACGGGGCCTCCCTACGAGCAGTACTTC	CASSFSTGPPYEQYF
-	TRBV7-6	TRBJ2-7	TGTGCCAGCAGCTTAGGTCCGGGGGGCTCGTCCTACGAGCAGTACTTC	CASSLGPGGSSYEQYF
-	TRBV5-1	TRBJ2-1	TGCGCCAGCAGCGGAACACATGGCGAGGGAATATGGGGTGAGCAGTTCTTC	CASSGTHGEGIWGEQFF
TRBD1	TRBV7-2	TRBJ2-7	TGTGCCAGCAGCCCAGGGGGCTACGAGCAGTACTTC	CASSPGGYEQYF
TRBD1	TRBV4-1	TRBJ2-3	TGCGCCAGCAGCCACGGTCTCGGGACAGGGACAGATACGCAGTATTTT	CASSHGLGTGTDTQYF
TRBD1	TRBV19	TRBJ1-5	TGTGCCAGTAGTGCGACAGGGGGCTTTAGTCAGCCCCAGCATTTT	CASSATGGFSQPQHF
-	TRBV9	TRBJ1-2	TGTGCCAGCAGCGTACATAGCCGGGACGCAAACTATGGCTACACCTTC	CASSVHSRDANYGYTF
TRBD1	TRBV9	TRBJ2-2	TGTGCCAGCAGCGACCACCGGGACAGTCTTCGGCCCGGGGAGCTGTTTTTT	CASSDHRDSLRPGELFF
-	TRBV5-1	TRBJ2-1	TGCGCCAGCAGTCTCGGGGGGCCCGGGAATGAGCAGTTCTTC	CASSLGGPGNEQFF
-	TRBV28	TRBJ2-3	TGTGCCAGCAGTTTACAGATCCTTGGGACGCAGTATTTT	CASSLQILGTQYF
-	TRBV6-5	TRBJ1-5	TGTGCCAGCAGTTACAGGGTTAGCAATCAGCCCCAGCATTTT	CASSYRVSNQPQHF
-	TRBV19	TRBJ1-1	TGTGCCAGTAGTATCAGAGGGCGCCCTTCAGAAGCTTTCTTT	CASSIRGRPSEAFF